These 27 T cell receptor beta chains originate from one sample sequenced in a study of low-dose radiotherapy and immunotherapy resistance in tumors. Time point indicated: before trial treatment. Covering alpha and beta chains, TRAV- and TRBV-specific primers were used for the first-strand cDNA. A constant-region primer paired with the V-primer adapter amplified TCRs over 20 PCR cycles. Via MiXCR, TCRdb re-called the reads, giving one row per CDR3 protein. There are roughly 36,000 distinct CDR3 sequences in the sample; 30% to 35% occur only once, and roughly 3.5% lies in the top ten. Sequenced material: PBMCs, taken before treatment. The receptors shown here come from a male donor with gallbladder cancer.

This clonotype was recorded many times. The rearrangement links TRBV11-2 to TRBJ2-1; 8 nucleotides line up with TRBD1. Trimming cost V 3 bases and J 6 bases; bases outside gene matches: 7. This CDR3 has 15 residues. The germline V gene has CDR1 SGHAT and CDR2 FQNNGV. CDR3 sequence: CASSLDRAVPNEQFF. CDR3 DNA sequence: TGTGCCAGCAGCTTGGACAGGGCTGTCCCCAATGAGCAGTTCTTC.

This clonotype appeared many times. The chain joins TRBV19 to TRBJ2-5, with D possibly being TRBD1 (6 bases). V was pared by 3 bases and J by 5 bases, with 19 bases between. Germline V gene data show CDR1 as LNHDA and CDR2 as SQIVND (reference sequence). The CDR3 totals 16 residues. The CDR3 DNA reads TGTGCCAGTAGTATCTTGGACAGACCGACGGGGGAGACCCAGTACTTC. It yields the protein CASSILDRPTGETQYF.

By share of the sample, this clonotype is medium-sized (0.01 to 0.1%). The gene calls are TRBV2 and TRBJ2-1; 10 nucleotides align to TRBD2. Germline loops: CDR1 SNHLY, CDR2 FYNNEI. V shed 6 bases, J shed 8 bases, and the junction held 7 bases outside the gene matches. The CDR3 has 14 amino acids. CDR3 protein: CASSEPLAGYEQFF. The CDR3 DNA sequence: TGTGCCAGCAGCGAACCACTAGCGGGATATGAGCAGTTCTTC. Drawing the rest from reference TRBV2 and TRBJ2-1, the complete variable domain is EPEVTQTPSHQVTQMGQEVILRCVPISNHLYFYWYRQILGQKVEFLVSFYNNEISEKSEIFDDQFSVERPDGSNFTLKIRSTKLEDSAMYFCASSEPLAGYEQFFGPGTRLTVL.

In its sample, this clonotype was seen a few times. This chain links TRBV5-1 with TRBJ1-4; 8 bases are a match to TRBD1. CDR1 and CDR2 from the germline V gene are SGHRS and YFSETQ. V lost 3 bases to trimming and J lost 4 bases; unmatched junction nucleotides: 5. This CDR3 is built from 15 residues. CDR3 loop: CASSWGTGYNEKLFF. The CDR3 nucleotides read TGCGCCAGCAGCTGGGGGACAGGATATAATGAAAAACTGTTTTTT.

This clonotype was observed at least ten times. This rearrangement joins TRBV10-3 to TRBJ2-5; 9 bases are a match to TRBD1. V lost 6 bases and J lost 4; bases outside the gene matches: 6. Germline values: CDR1 ENHRY, CDR2 SYGVKD. CDR3 size: 14 residues. CDR3 amino acids: CAIRRPGQGETQYF. The CDR3 region has the DNA TGTGCCATCAGACGCCCGGGACAGGGAGAGACCCAGTACTTC.

This clonotype was counted at least ten times. The chain employs TRBV2 and TRBJ2-2, with D maybe TRBD2 (6 bases). The V gene's germline CDR1 is SNHLY and CDR2 FYNNEI. Trimming took off 2 bases at V and 5 bases at J, with 15 bases between the two ends. The CDR3 runs to 16 residues. The CDR3 nucleotides are TGTGCCAGCAGTGAATGGTCCGCAGGAGGGACCGGGGAGCTGTTTTTT. Protein sequence: CASSEWSAGGTGELFF.

This clonotype has a count of ten or more. V and J are TRBV5-1 and TRBJ2-2; D is unresolved. Germline V gene lookup returns CDR1 SGHRS and CDR2 YFSETQ. V lost 3 bases and J 4 bases, leaving 7 bases between the germline ends. The CDR3 runs to 13 residues. CDR3 loop: CASSSRPTGELFF. The CDR3 coding sequence is TGCGCCAGCAGCTCCCGACCCACCGGGGAGCTGTTTTTT.

The table lists this clonotype with many counts. V and J are TRBV10-3 and TRBJ2-1, with 9 bases identical to TRBD1. Losses at the gene ends were 11 bases for V and 5 bases for J; bases not matched to a gene: 10. The CDR3 sequence is 14 residues long. Germline assignment: CDR1 ENHRY and CDR2 SYGVKD. DNA of the CDR3: TGTGCCGCCGCCGGGACAGGGTTAAACAATGAGCAGTTCTTC. Its protein product is CAAAGTGLNNEQFF.

The table lists this clonotype with many counts. The gene calls are TRBV20-1 and TRBJ2-1; 9 positions agree with TRBD2. The germline CDR1 and CDR2 sequences are DFQATT and SNEGSKA (reference sequence). The V segment lost 1 base and the J segment 7 bases; nucleotides outside the gene matches: 8. This CDR3 is 15 amino acids long. The CDR3 loop is CSARATSGVLNEQFF. The DNA for the CDR3 is TGCAGTGCTAGAGCGACTAGCGGAGTTCTGAATGAGCAGTTCTTC.

The rearrangement links TRBV29-1 to TRBJ2-7, with 11 bases that match TRBD1. The CDR3 covers 13 residues. Trimming at V came to 5 bases and at J to 6 bases, leaving 6 bases not matched to a gene. Germline loops: CDR1 SQVTM, CDR2 ANQGSEA. Written as DNA, the CDR3 is TGCAGCGTTCAAGGACAGGGGGCGAGCGAGCAGTACTTC. It translates to CSVQGQGASEQYF.

This clonotype was seen ten or more times. V is TRBV4-1 and J is TRBJ2-6; no clear D. From germline, CDR1 is MGHRA and CDR2 YSYEKL. The CDR3 runs to 18 residues. V was shortened by 2 bases and J by 2 bases, with 16 bases between the two germline ends. The CDR3 bases are TGCGCCAGCAGCCAAACGACGGACCGAACGGCTGGGGCCAACGTCCTGACTTTC. Its translation: CASSQTTDRTAGANVLTF.

CDR3 coding DNA: TGTGCCAGCAGCCGGGTTGGTCTAGCGGGAGGGGCAGATACGCAGTATTTT. Encoded protein: CASSRVGLAGGADTQYF. V is TRBV5-3 and J is TRBJ2-3, with 12 nucleotides matching TRBD2. TRBV5-3 is identified as an open reading frame with a role that is uncertain. Trimming took 8 bases from V and 4 from J; bases not matched to a gene: 14. There are 17 residues in the CDR3.

This clonotype appeared a single time. CDR3 residues: CASSTGTGGYPLAFF. DNA for the CDR3: TGTGCCAGCAGTACCGGGACAGGGGGATATCCCCTAGCTTTCTTT. This chain uses TRBV12-3 or TRBV12-4 with TRBJ1-1; 11 nucleotides match TRBD1. Unmatched junction bases numbered 12, after V lost 5 bases and J lost 10 bases. The CDR3 sequence is 15 residues long.

The chain has TRBV3-1 and TRBJ1-2, with 7 bases identical to TRBD1. This CDR3 is built from 16 residues. The germline V gene encodes CDR1 LGHDT and CDR2 YNNKEL (reference sequence). V shed 1 base and J 7 bases; nucleotides not matched to a gene: 12. CDR3 in amino acids: CASSQGGRQGTSGYTF. CDR3 sequence (DNA): TGTGCCAGCAGCCAAGGGGGCAGACAGGGCACTAGTGGCTACACCTTC.

The rearrangement uses TRBV29-1 and TRBJ2-1, with 12 bases that match TRBD2. V shed 7 bases and J 4 bases; nucleotides not matched to a gene: 5. This CDR3 contains 14 residues. The germline V gene encodes CDR1 SQVTM and CDR2 ANQGSEA. The CDR3 DNA reads TGCAGCGCACTAGCGGGAGGACTATACAATGAGCAGTTCTTC. Its protein is CSALAGGLYNEQFF.

The gene calls are TRBV20-1 and TRBJ2-4, with D perhaps TRBD1 (6 bases). The CDR3 is 16 residues long. In germline, CDR1 is DFQATT, CDR2 SNEGSKA (reference sequence). Trimming stripped 0 bases from V and 0 bases from J, with 12 bases between. The CDR3 sequence is CSAREWGPLAKNIQYF. CDR3 in DNA: TGCAGTGCTAGAGAATGGGGGCCGCTAGCCAAAAACATTCAGTACTTC.

Ten or more counts support this clonotype. This chain connects TRBV5-5 to TRBJ2-7; 8 nucleotides align to TRBD1. Germline V gene sequence: CDR1 SGHKS, CDR2 YYEKEE (reference sequence). CDR3 length equals 14 residues. J gave up 3 bases and V 3 bases, and 5 bases lay outside the gene matches. This CDR3 is CASSSGQVYYEQYF. The CDR3 DNA is TGTGCCAGCAGCTCGGGACAGGTGTACTACGAGCAGTACTTC.

Worth noting for this clonotype: With only one base between it and a far larger clone, this is likely a read error. The V and J genes are TRBV5-8 and TRBJ1-1; D unresolved. The CDR3 is made up of 16 amino acids. With 3 bases removed from V and 1 base from J, the gap between germline ends came to 16 bases. Germline CDR1 reads SGHTS; CDR2 reads YDEGEE. CDR3 protein: CASSSASRGRNTEAFF. The CDR3 bases are TGTGCCAGCAGCTCGGCTAGTCGCGGGAGGAACACTGAAGCTTTCTTT.

The J gene is TRBJ1-1, the V gene TRBV5-1; TRBD1 matches at 9 bases. The V segment lost 4 bases and the J segment 3 bases; nucleotides outside the gene matches: 7. The CDR3 spans 15 residues. In germline, CDR1 is SGHRS, CDR2 YFSETQ. DNA of the CDR3: TGCGCCAGCAGCGTCGGACAGGGGATAGACACTGAAGCTTTCTTT. It translates to CASSVGQGIDTEAFF.

The genes are TRBV28 and TRBJ2-3, with 8 bases aligning to TRBD2. The V and J ends lost 6 bases and 3 bases, in that order; junction bases with no gene match: 8. The CDR3 loop spans 15 amino acids. The germline CDR1 and CDR2 sequences are MDHEN and SYDVKM. This chain's CDR3 is CASSPAGGRTDTQYF. Written as DNA, the CDR3 is TGTGCCAGCAGCCCCGCGGGCGGGAGGACAGATACGCAGTATTTT.

About this clonotype: Here the CDR3 omits its conserved ending phenylalanine or tryptophan, so a read error is the likely source. V gene TRBV3-1 combines with J gene TRBJ2-2, with TRBD2 matching over 8 bases. The CDR3 consists of 17 residues. Germline CDR1 reads LGHDT; CDR2 reads YNNKEL (reference sequence). The ends lost 0 bases at V and 7 bases at J; junction bases unmatched: 10. The DNA for the CDR3 is TGTGCCAGCAGCCAAGATGAGCGGGAGCCGGACATCGGGGAGCTGTTTCTT. Protein sequence: CASSQDEREPDIGELFL.

This clonotype was seen more than once but under ten times. The V call is TRBV3-1, the J call TRBJ2-2; 7 bases line up with TRBD2. Trimming removed 4 bases from V and 6 bases from J; junction bases left unmatched: 2. Germline V gives CDR1 LGHDT, CDR2 YNNKEL (reference sequence). The CDR3 consists of 13 residues. The CDR3 DNA sequence: TGTGCCAGCAGCCTCCGGGGGGCCGGGGAGCTGTTTTTT. As protein: CASSLRGAGELFF. The whole variable domain, filled in from reference TRBV3-1 and TRBJ2-2, reads DTAVSQTPKYLVTQMGNDKSIKCEQNLGHDTMYWYKQDSKKFLKIMFSYNNKELIINETVPNRFSPKSPDKAHLNLHINSLELGDSAVYFCASSLRGAGELFFGEGSRLTVL.

Many counts were recorded for this clonotype. This chain connects TRBV29-1 to TRBJ2-7; D is unresolved. This CDR3 comprises 12 residues. CDR1 and CDR2 (germline): SQVTM, ANQGSEA. Trimming removed 3 bases at V and 1 base at J, with 7 bases between. This chain's CDR3 is CSVDGNSYEQYF. The DNA of the CDR3 is TGCAGCGTTGATGGCAATTCCTACGAGCAGTACTTC.

As to this clonotype: A far larger clone is a single base away, which makes a read error likely. The gene calls are TRBV24-1 and TRBJ2-7; 8 nucleotides match TRBD2. V lost 3 bases to trimming and J lost 7 bases; unmatched junction nucleotides: 19. The CDR3 loop spans 18 amino acids. Germline values: CDR1 KGHDR, CDR2 SFDVKD. The CDR3 protein is CATSDVRPSGRSYNEQYF. In DNA, the CDR3 is TGTGCCACCAGTGATGTTCGCCCTAGCGGGCGCTCCTACAATGAGCAGTACTTC.

The chain combines TRBV7-9 with TRBJ2-7; no clear D. The CDR3 consists of 14 residues. The V end was cut by 3 bases, the J end by 5 bases, with 14 bases between. Germline V gene data show CDR1 as SEHNR and CDR2 as FQNEAQ (reference sequence). CDR3 loop: CASSFLDTTDEQYF. The CDR3, as DNA: TGTGCCAGCAGCTTTTTAGACACCACCGACGAGCAGTACTTC.

This clonotype was detected only a few times. The CDR3, as DNA: TGCAGTGCAGTAGGGACTAGCGGGTCGAGGGAGACCCAGTACTTC. Its protein product is CSAVGTSGSRETQYF. The V and J genes are TRBV20-1 and TRBJ2-5; TRBD2 matches 12 bases. Germline-derived CDR1 and CDR2 are DFQATT and SNEGSKA (reference sequence). The CDR3 extends over 15 amino acids. After removal of 6 bases from V and 5 bases from J, the junction contained 10 bases not matched to a gene.

This clonotype has just one count. The rearrangement links TRBV28 to TRBJ1-2, with 9 bases aligning to TRBD1. CDR1 and CDR2 (germline): MDHEN, SYDVKM. Trimming removed 6 bases from V and 4 bases from J; junction bases left unmatched: 6. CDR3 length equals 14 residues. The CDR3 nucleotides read TGTGCCAGCAGCTGGACAGGGGCAGCCTATGGCTACACCTTC. Its translation: CASSWTGAAYGYTF.